A selection of T cell receptor beta chains follows, all from one sample in a study of cytomegalovirus exposure and HLA in healthy donors. Using immunoSEQ multiplex PCR, the repertoire was profiled, and TCRdb retains in-frame clones only, with some absent. The table shows over 80,000 clones, with about 75% occurring only once. The sample taken for sequencing was PBMCs. These receptors originate from a female donor in good health and CMV-seronegative. Both conserved end residues are part of each CDR3. The order of the fields is D gene, clone size, V gene, J gene, CDR3 protein, CDR3 DNA. A D gene is named only where the DNA matches it firmly. Expanded clones are given a class, and other clones once, few, many or no size at all.

>NA|NA|TRBV30|TRBJ2-7
CAWRDSSYEQYF
TGTGCCTGGAGGGACAGCTCCTACGAGCAGTACTTC
>TRBD2|NA|TRBV29-1|TRBJ2-5
CSATSGRARKTQYF
TGCAGCGCAACTAGCGGGAGGGCCAGGAAGACCCAGTACTTC
>NA|NA|TRBV29-1|TRBJ2-1
CSVLIGMNEQFF
TGCAGCGTCCTAATTGGTATGAATGAGCAGTTCTTC
>NA|NA|TRBV2|TRBJ2-5
CASSRETQYF
TGTGCCAGCAGCCGAGAGACCCAGTACTTC
>TRBD1|NA|TRBV4-3|TRBJ1-2
CASSQGTGQGDYGYTF
TGCGCCAGCAGCCAGGGCACGGGACAGGGCGACTATGGCTACACCTTC
>NA|NA|TRBV9|TRBJ2-5
CASSVAVTTQETQYF
TGTGCCAGCAGCGTAGCGGTGACAACCCAAGAGACCCAGTACTTC
>TRBD1|once|TRBV2|TRBJ1-2
CASRGQGGDYGYTF
TGTGCCAGCAGGGGACAGGGGGGAGACTATGGCTACACCTTC
>NA|once|TRBV5-1|TRBJ2-7
CASSLLLSYEQYF
TGCGCCAGCAGCTTGCTTCTATCCTACGAGCAGTACTTC
>TRBD1|NA|TRBV7-6|TRBJ2-2
CASSDDQGQGMNTGELFF
TGTGCCAGCAGCGATGATCAGGGACAGGGGATGAACACCGGGGAGCTGTTTTTT
>NA|NA|TRBV19|TRBJ2-7
CASSIQGKAYEQYF
TGTGCCAGTAGTATACAGGGGAAAGCCTACGAGCAGTACTTC
>NA|NA|TRBV7-2|TRBJ1-5
CASSLDSYSNQPQHF
TGTGCCAGCAGCTTAGACAGCTATAGCAATCAGCCCCAGCATTTT
>TRBD2|NA|TRBV29-1|TRBJ2-1
CSVGLAGINEQFF
TGCAGCGTAGGACTAGCGGGGATCAATGAGCAGTTCTTC
>TRBD1|NA|TRBV7-2|TRBJ1-6
CASSSTGLRSPLHF
TGTGCCAGCAGCTCGACAGGGCTTCGTTCACCCCTCCACTTT
>NA|once|TRBV19|TRBJ1-2
CASSWGGSYGYTF
TGTGCCAGTAGTTGGGGGGGCAGCTATGGCTACACCTTC
>NA|NA|TRBV2|TRBJ1-3
CASRSSGNTIYF
TGTGCCAGCAGGTCATCTGGAAACACCATATATTTT
>TRBD1|NA|TRBV6-5|TRBJ1-5
CASSGTGSQPQHF
TGTGCCAGCAGTGGGACAGGGTCTCAGCCCCAGCATTTT
>TRBD1|NA|TRBV30|TRBJ2-3
CAWMPGQSTDTQYF
TGTGCCTGGATGCCGGGACAGAGCACAGATACGCAGTATTTT
>TRBD2|NA|TRBV7-3|TRBJ2-1
CASSHRSGGAKNEQFF
TGTGCCAGCAGCCATCGTAGCGGGGGGGCCAAGAATGAGCAGTTCTTC
>NA|NA|TRBV4-1|TRBJ1-6
CASSQVRDSYNSPLHF
TGCGCCAGCAGCCAAGTCCGGGACTCCTATAATTCACCCCTCCACTTT
>NA|NA|TRBV4-2|TRBJ1-6
CASSQENRVSSYNSPLHF
TGTGCCAGCAGCCAGGAGAACAGGGTCAGCTCCTATAATTCACCCCTCCACTTT
>NA|NA|TRBV28|TRBJ2-1
CASESERLNEQFF
TGTGCCAGCGAATCGGAGCGACTAAATGAGCAGTTCTTC
>NA|NA|TRBV2|TRBJ1-1
CASSENPFGEGRTEAFF
NA
>TRBD1|few|TRBV7-3|TRBJ1-1
CASSLDRATEAFF
TGTGCCAGCAGCTTAGACAGGGCCACTGAAGCTTTCTTT
>NA|NA|TRBV7-3|TRBJ2-1
CASSLTGQGRDEQFF
TGTGCCAGCAGCTTAACGGGCCAGGGGAGGGATGAGCAGTTCTTC
>NA|few|TRBV11-2|TRBJ1-6
CASSLAGWGPLHF
TGTGCCAGCAGCTTAGCAGGGTGGGGACCCCTCCACTTT
>TRBD1|NA|TRBV5-6|TRBJ2-3
CASSLVTGGTDTQYF
TGTGCCAGCAGCTTGGTCACAGGGGGTACAGATACGCAGTATTTT
>TRBD2|NA|TRBV27|TRBJ2-1
CASSLYPGLAGGPNEQFF
TGTGCCAGCAGTTTATACCCCGGACTAGCGGGAGGGCCCAATGAGCAGTTCTTC
>NA|NA|TRBV27|TRBJ1-2
CASSGGTGRGGYTF
TGTGCCAGCAGTGGGGGGACGGGACGAGGTGGCTACACCTTC
>TRBD1|NA|TRBV27|TRBJ2-1
CASTILQGTPGEQFF
TGTGCCAGCACTATACTACAGGGGACCCCTGGTGAGCAGTTCTTC
>TRBD1|NA|TRBV6-5|TRBJ1-1
CASSPTGVGDTEAFF
TGTGCCAGCAGCCCTACAGGGGTAGGTGACACTGAAGCTTTCTTT
>NA|NA|TRBV7-8|TRBJ2-7
CASSLAIAFYEQYF
TGTGCCAGCAGCTTAGCGATCGCGTTCTACGAGCAGTACTTC
>TRBD1|NA|TRBV5-1|TRBJ2-1
CASSSKTGGTYNEQFF
TGCGCCAGCAGCAGTAAGACAGGGGGCACCTACAATGAGCAGTTCTTC
>NA|NA|TRBV29-1|TRBJ2-7
CSVEGTGYEQYF
TGCAGCGTTGAGGGCACAGGCTACGAGCAGTACTTC
>NA|NA|TRBV5-1|TRBJ2-1
CASSLASLALDEQFF
TGCGCCAGCAGCTTGGCCTCGCTAGCATTGGATGAGCAGTTCTTC
>TRBD2|NA|TRBV6-5|TRBJ2-3
CASSYSTGGFTDTQYF
TGTGCCAGCAGTTACTCGACGGGGGGATTCACAGATACGCAGTATTTT
>NA|few|TRBV7-9|TRBJ1-2
CASSGGSNYGYTF
TGTGCCAGCAGCGGTGGGAGTAACTATGGCTACACCTTC
>TRBD2|NA|TRBV19|TRBJ2-5
CASSIDLVLAGGQETQYF
TGTGCCAGTAGTATAGATCTGGTGTTAGCGGGAGGGCAGGAGACCCAGTACTTC
>TRBD1|few|TRBV23-1|TRBJ1-6
CASSQGTGGNSPLHF
TGCGCCAGCAGTCAAGGGACAGGGGGAAATTCACCCCTCCACTTT
>TRBD2|NA|TRBV14|TRBJ2-1
CASSQDPRLADTYNEQFF
TGTGCCAGCAGCCAAGATCCTAGACTAGCGGATACCTACAATGAGCAGTTCTTC
>TRBD2|NA|TRBV5-4|TRBJ2-5
CASSPTSAETQYF
TGTGCCAGCAGCCCGACTAGCGCGGAGACCCAGTACTTC
>NA|once|TRBV5-1|TRBJ1-6
CASSSGSGVGSPLHF
TGCGCCAGCAGCTCTGGTTCCGGGGTGGGGTCACCCCTCCACTTT
>NA|NA|TRBV27|TRBJ2-6
CASSPNSGANVLTF
TGTGCCAGCAGCCCCAACTCTGGGGCCAACGTCCTGACTTTC